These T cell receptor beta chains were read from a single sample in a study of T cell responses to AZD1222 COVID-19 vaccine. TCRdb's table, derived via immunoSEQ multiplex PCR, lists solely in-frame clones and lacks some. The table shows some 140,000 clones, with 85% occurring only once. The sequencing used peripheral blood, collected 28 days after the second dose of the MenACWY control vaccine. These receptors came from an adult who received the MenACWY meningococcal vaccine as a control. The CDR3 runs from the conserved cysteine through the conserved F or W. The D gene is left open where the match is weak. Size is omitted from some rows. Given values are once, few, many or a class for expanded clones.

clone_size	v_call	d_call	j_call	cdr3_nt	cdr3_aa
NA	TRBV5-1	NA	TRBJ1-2	TGCGCCAGCAGCCCGGAACTTAGTTATAATGGCTACACCTTC	CASSPELSYNGYTF
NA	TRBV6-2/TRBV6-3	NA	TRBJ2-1	TGTGCCAGCAGTACGGAGCGGGTGCGGTTCTTC	CASSTERVRFF
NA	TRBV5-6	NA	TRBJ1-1	TGTGCCAGCAGCCAATACAAGGACAGACCGAACACTGAAGCTTTCTTT	CASSQYKDRPNTEAFF
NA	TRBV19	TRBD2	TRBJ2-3	TGTGCCAGTAAGGCTAGCGGCGGCACAGATACGCAGTATTTT	CASKASGGTDTQYF
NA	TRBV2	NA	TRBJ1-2	TGTGCCAGCGGCGGTCAACTTAACTATGGCTACACCTTC	CASGGQLNYGYTF
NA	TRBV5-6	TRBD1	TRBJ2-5	TGTGCCAGCAGCTTACCGGGACAGGGACGCGAGACCCAGTACTTC	CASSLPGQGRETQYF
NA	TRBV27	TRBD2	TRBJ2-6	TGTGCCAGCCGCTTCCAAGGGACTAGGGATTTTACTGGGGCCAACGTCCTGACTTTC	CASRFQGTRDFTGANVLTF
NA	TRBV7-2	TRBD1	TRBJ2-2	TGTGCCAGCAGCGTAACGACAGGGACCGGGGAGCTGTTTTTT	CASSVTTGTGELFF
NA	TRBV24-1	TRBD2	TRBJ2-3	TGTGCCACCAGTGATGCGGGACTAGCGGGTCTCACAGATACGCAGTATTTT	CATSDAGLAGLTDTQYF
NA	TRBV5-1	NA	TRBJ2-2	TGCGCCAGCAGCTTGGAGTTCGGGACCGGGGAGCTGTTTTTT	CASSLEFGTGELFF
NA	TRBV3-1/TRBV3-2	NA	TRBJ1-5	TGTGCCAGCAGCCAAGAAAGGTTTAGTCAGCCCCAGCATTTT	CASSQERFSQPQHF
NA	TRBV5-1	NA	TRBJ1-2	TGCGCCAGCAGCGAAACGGGGGTAGTAGACTATGGCTACACCTTC	CASSETGVVDYGYTF
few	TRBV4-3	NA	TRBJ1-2	TGCGCCAGCAGCCCCGACCCGGGGCTATCTCTATATGGCTACACCTTC	CASSPDPGLSLYGYTF
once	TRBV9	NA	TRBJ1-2	TGTGCCAGCAGCGTAGAGGGGAGCTATGGCTACACCTTC	CASSVEGSYGYTF
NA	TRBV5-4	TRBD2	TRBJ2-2	TGTGCCAGCAGCTCAGGACTAGAAATTAACACCGGGGAGCTGTTTTTT	CASSSGLEINTGELFF
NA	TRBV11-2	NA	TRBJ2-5	TGTGCCAGCAGCTCACTCCAAGAGACCCAGTACTTC	CASSSLQETQYF
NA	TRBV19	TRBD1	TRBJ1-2	TGTGCCAGCGCGAGCAGGGGGAGCTATGGCTACACCTTC	CASASRGSYGYTF
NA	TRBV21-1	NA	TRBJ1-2	TGTGCCAGCAGCAAAGGCTCCGGGACAGGGTGTGGCTACACCTTC	CASSKGSGTGCGYTF
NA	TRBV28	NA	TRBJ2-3	TGTGCCAGCGGAACCATTTCAGATACGCAGTATTTT	CASGTISDTQYF
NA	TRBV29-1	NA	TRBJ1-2	TGCAGCGTTGAAGGGGGTTCTTCTAACTATGGCTACACCTTC	CSVEGGSSNYGYTF
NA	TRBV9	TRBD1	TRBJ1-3	TGTGCCAGCAGCGTAGATCCCAGGGGGACTGGAAACACCATATATTTT	CASSVDPRGTGNTIYF
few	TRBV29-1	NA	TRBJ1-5	TGCAGCGTTGGGGGGGAGAGTCAGCCCCAGCATTTT	CSVGGESQPQHF
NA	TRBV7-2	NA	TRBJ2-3	TGTGCCAGCAGCTTTCCCGGGCCTCCGAGAGGGCAGTATTTT	CASSFPGPPRGQYF
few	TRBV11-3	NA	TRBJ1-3	TGTGCCAGCAGCTCCCAAACAGGACGTCTTGGAAACACCATATATTTT	CASSSQTGRLGNTIYF
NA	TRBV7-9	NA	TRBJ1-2	TGTGCCAGCAGCTTAGAGCAGGCTCCCTATGGCTACACCTTC	CASSLEQAPYGYTF
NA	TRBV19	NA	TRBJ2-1	TGTGCCAGTAGCTCCTCAGGGACGTCGGGTTATGAGCAGTTCTTC	CASSSSGTSGYEQFF
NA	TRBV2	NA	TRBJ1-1	TGTGCCAGCAGGAGGGAGGGATTTGGAGCTTTCTTT	CASRREGFGAFF
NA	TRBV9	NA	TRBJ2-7	TGTGCCAGCAGCGTCCTCATCGGGGGCGCGCAACACGAGCAGTACTTC	CASSVLIGGAQHEQYF
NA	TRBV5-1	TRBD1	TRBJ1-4	TGCGCCAGCAGCTCCCAGGGGGTCGAGGAAAAACTGTTTTTT	CASSSQGVEEKLFF
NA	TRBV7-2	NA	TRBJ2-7	TGTGCCAGCAGCTTAGTGGTCGGGGCCTACGAGCAGTACTTC	CASSLVVGAYEQYF
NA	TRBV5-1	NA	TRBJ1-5	TGCGCCAGCAGCTTTAATCAGCCCCAGCATTTT	CASSFNQPQHF
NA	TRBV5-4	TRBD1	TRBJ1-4	TGTGCCAGCAGCCCAGGGACAGGGGAAAATGAAAAACTGTTTTTT	CASSPGTGENEKLFF
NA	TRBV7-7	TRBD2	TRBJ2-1	TGTGCTAGCAGCTTGAGACCGGGACTAGCGCGCCCGAGCTCCTACAATGAGCAGTTCTTC	CASSLRPGLARPSSYNEQFF
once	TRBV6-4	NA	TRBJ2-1	TGTGCCAGCAGTGACCTTATGGGTGAGCAGTTCTTC	CASSDLMGEQFF
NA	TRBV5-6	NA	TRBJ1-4	TGTGCCAGCAGCCCGGACCCAACTAATGAAAAACTGTTTTTT	CASSPDPTNEKLFF
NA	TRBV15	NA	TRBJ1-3	TGTGCCACCAGCAGGACGCGGGGGGCTGGAAACACCATATATTTT	CATSRTRGAGNTIYF
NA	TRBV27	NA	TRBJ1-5	TGTGCCAGCAGTTTACGTTGGGGTTTCGATCAGCCCCAGCATTTT	CASSLRWGFDQPQHF
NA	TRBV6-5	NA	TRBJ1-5	TGTGCCAGCAGTTATCGGGCAGGGAATCAGCCCCAGCATTTT	CASSYRAGNQPQHF
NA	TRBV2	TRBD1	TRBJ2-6	TGTGCCAGCAGTGAACGGACAGGGATTAGCTCTGGGGCCAACGTCCTGACTTTC	CASSERTGISSGANVLTF
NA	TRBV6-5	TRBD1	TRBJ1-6	TGTGCCAGCAGCAACGGACAGGGGGGAAATTCACCCCTCCACTTT	CASSNGQGGNSPLHF
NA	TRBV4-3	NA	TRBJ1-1	TGCGCCAGCAGCACCCAACCGGGCACTGAAGCTTTCTTT	CASSTQPGTEAFF
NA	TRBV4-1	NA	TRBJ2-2	TGCGCCAGCAGCCAAGAAAATCGGGGGCGGGGGACTTCGAATCCGGAGCTGTTTTTT	CASSQENRGRGTSNPELFF
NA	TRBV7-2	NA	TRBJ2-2	TGTGCCAGCAGCTTCGGCGGGGAGCTGTTTTTT	CASSFGGELFF
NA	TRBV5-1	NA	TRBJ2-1	TGCGCCAGCAGCTGGGGGGCTTCTTACAATGAGCAGTTCTTC	CASSWGASYNEQFF
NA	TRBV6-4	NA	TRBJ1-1	TGTGCCAGCAGCCAGGGGTTGGCCACTGAAGCTTTCTTT	CASSQGLATEAFF
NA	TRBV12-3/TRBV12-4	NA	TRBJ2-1	TGTGCCAGCAGTTTATGGGGCTACAATGAGCAGTTCTTC	CASSLWGYNEQFF
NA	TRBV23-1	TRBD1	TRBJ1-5	TGCGCCAGCAGTCAACCGGGACAGGGCCCTTATAGCAATCAGCCCCAGCATTTT	CASSQPGQGPYSNQPQHF
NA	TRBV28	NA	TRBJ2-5	TGTGCCAGCAAGGGCAGTAGGGCCGTAGGGGAGACCCAGTACTTC	CASKGSRAVGETQYF
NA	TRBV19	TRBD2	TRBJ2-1	TGTGCCAGTAGACTAGCGGGAGACTTAGCATACAATGAGCAGTTCTTC	CASRLAGDLAYNEQFF
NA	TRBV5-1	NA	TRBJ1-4	TGCGCCAGCAGCTTTATCGGGCGGGATGAAAAACTGTTTTTT	CASSFIGRDEKLFF
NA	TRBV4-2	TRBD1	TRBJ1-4	TGTGCCAGCAGCCAAGAAGACGGTAGGGGGCCAGAAAAACTGTTTTTT	CASSQEDGRGPEKLFF
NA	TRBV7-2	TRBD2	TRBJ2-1	TGTGCCAGCAGCTTAGGGGGACTAGCGGCCTACAATGAGCAGTTCTTC	CASSLGGLAAYNEQFF
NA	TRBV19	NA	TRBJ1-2	TGTGCCAGTAGTAACCGCCAACAGGACTATGGCTACACCTTC	CASSNRQQDYGYTF
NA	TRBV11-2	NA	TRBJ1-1	TGTGCCAGCAGCTTTTCCCACGGGGCTGGTGGCACTGAAGCTTTCTTT	CASSFSHGAGGTEAFF
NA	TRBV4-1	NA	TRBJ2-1	TGCGCCAGCAGCCAAGGGTCCCTAGCGGAGCAGTTCTTC	CASSQGSLAEQFF
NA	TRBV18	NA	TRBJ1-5	TGTGCCAGCTCGCTACAGGGTAATCAGCCCCAGCATTTT	CASSLQGNQPQHF
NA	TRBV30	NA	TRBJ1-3	TGTGCCTGGAGTGCAGGGGGAAACACCATATATTTT	CAWSAGGNTIYF